The rows below give T cell receptor beta chains drawn from one sample of a study of beta chain features in type 1 diabetes. Clones were sequenced by immunoSEQ multiplex PCR, and TCRdb holds only the in-frame ones, with some missing. The sample yields around 58,000 clones, around three fifths seen once. Material: Tregs from blood. The source of these receptors is a woman in her late teens or twenties in good health. Both conserved end residues are part of each CDR3. Fields, in order: V gene, D gene, clone size, J gene, CDR3 length, CDR3 DNA, CDR3 protein. The D gene is left open where the match is weak. Clone size is shown for a subset of rows, as once, few, many or a class of expanded clone.

TRBV7-2	TRBD2	.	TRBJ2-1	17	TGTGCCAGCAGCCCATCTAGCGGGGGGGCAGACTACAATGAGCAGTTCTTC	CASSPSSGGADYNEQFF
TRBV10-3	.	.	TRBJ1-2	15	TGTGCCATCAGTGACATCAACAGGCAGAACTATGGCTACACCTTC	CAISDINRQNYGYTF
TRBV7-8	TRBD2	.	TRBJ2-1	17	TGTGCCAGCAGCTTAGCGCTGGGACTAGCGGGATATGGTGAGCAGTTCTTC	CASSLALGLAGYGEQFF
TRBV5-1	.	.	TRBJ1-2	12	TGCGCCAGCAGCTTCGGTAACTATGGCTACACCTTC	CASSFGNYGYTF
TRBV7-9	TRBD2	.	TRBJ2-7	14	TGTGCCAGCAGCTTAAGACTAGCGTCAAACGAGCAGTACTTC	CASSLRLASNEQYF
TRBV6-1	TRBD2	.	TRBJ2-1	16	TGTGCCAGCAGTGAAGCGGCGGGAGCGGTGTACAATGAGCAGTTCTTC	CASSEAAGAVYNEQFF
TRBV7-2	.	.	TRBJ2-3	13	TGTGCCAGCAGCTTATCGGGGACAGATACGCAGTATTTT	CASSLSGTDTQYF
TRBV4-1	.	.	TRBJ1-3	16	TGCGCCAGCAGCTTTGCCACAGGGCTAGCTGGAAACACCATATATTTT	CASSFATGLAGNTIYF
TRBV27	.	once	TRBJ2-3	16	TGTGCCAGCAGTCCCCGAACCACAGGGGGGGCAGATACGCAGTATTTT	CASSPRTTGGADTQYF
TRBV19	TRBD2	.	TRBJ2-3	16	TGTGCCAGTAGATCCACCCCCGGGGGGGCTACAGATACGCAGTATTTT	CASRSTPGGATDTQYF
TRBV5-1	TRBD2	.	TRBJ2-5	17	TGCGCCAGCAGCCCTTTACTAGCGGGGGGCCTCGCGGAGACCCAGTACTTC	CASSPLLAGGLAETQYF
TRBV12-5	.	.	TRBJ2-5	14	TGTGCTAGTGGTTCTAGGCTTAGCCAAGAGACCCAGTACTTC	CASGSRLSQETQYF
TRBV5-4	TRBD1	.	TRBJ2-7	16	TGTGCCAGCAGCTTGGGCGGGACAGGGGGTTCCTACGAGCAGTACTTC	CASSLGGTGGSYEQYF
TRBV5-1	.	.	TRBJ2-7	14	TGCGCCAGCAGCCCCGCCGGGACAAGCTACGAGCAGTACTTC	CASSPAGTSYEQYF
TRBV19	.	.	TRBJ2-1	15	TGTGCCAGTAGAGAGGGGCCTAGCGTAGTCAATGAGCAGTTCTTC	CASREGPSVVNEQFF
TRBV6-1	.	few	TRBJ1-1	13	TGTGCCAGCAGTCAAAGCCGACTGAGAAAAGCTTTCTTT	CASSQSRLRKAFF
TRBV29-1	.	few	TRBJ1-4	12	TGCAGCGTTGATTCGGGAAATGAAAAACTGTTTTTT	CSVDSGNEKLFF
TRBV12-5	.	.	TRBJ2-2	17	TGTGCTAGTGGTTTGGTACCGGGACTGGGCCCCACCGGGGAGCTGTTTTTT	CASGLVPGLGPTGELFF
TRBV6-6	.	few	TRBJ2-7	15	TGTGCCAGCGCAAACCTAAGACTAGGCTCCTACGAGCAGTACTTC	CASANLRLGSYEQYF
TRBV7-2	.	few	TRBJ2-1	14	TGTGCCAGCAGCTTAGGAACGGGTTTTAATGAGCAGTTCTTC	CASSLGTGFNEQFF
TRBV29-1	.	few	TRBJ2-1	11	TGCAGCGGCGTCAGGGTAAATGAGCAGTTCTTC	CSGVRVNEQFF
TRBV7-2	.	.	TRBJ2-6	15	TGTGCCAGCAGCTTAGGCGGCATTGGGGCCAACGTCCTGACTTTC	CASSLGGIGANVLTF
TRBV9	.	.	TRBJ2-1	16	TGTGCCAGCAGCCCCCGCTACGGGACAACCTACAATGAGCAGTTCTTC	CASSPRYGTTYNEQFF
TRBV5-1	TRBD1	.	TRBJ1-5	14	TGCGCCAGCAGCGAGACAGGGCAAGGTACGACCCAGCATTTT	CASSETGQGTTQHF
TRBV9	TRBD1	.	TRBJ1-1	15	TGTGCCAGCAGCGTAGACCCGGGACAGGGGGCGGGGGCTTTCTTT	CASSVDPGQGAGAFF
TRBV7-9	TRBD1	.	TRBJ1-4	15	TGTGCCAGCAGCTGGAGACAGGGGTCTAATGAAAAACTGTTTTTT	CASSWRQGSNEKLFF
TRBV12-5	.	.	TRBJ1-2	15	TGTGCTAGTGGTTTGGAGCCAGGATTAAACTATGGCTACACCTTC	CASGLEPGLNYGYTF
TRBV4-1	TRBD2	.	TRBJ2-5	16	TGTGCCAGCAGCCAAGTCGGAGCGGGAGTACAGGAGACCCAGTACTTC	CASSQVGAGVQETQYF
TRBV2	.	.	TRBJ1-5	14	TGTGCCAGCGTCTCGGGGGGGGGCAACCAGCCCCAGCATTTT	CASVSGGGNQPQHF
TRBV11-2	.	.	TRBJ2-7	13	TGTGCCAGCAGCTTAACGGAGGGCTACGAGCAGTACTTC	CASSLTEGYEQYF
TRBV6-5	.	once	TRBJ1-3	16	TGTGCCAGCAGTTACACGACAGCAGGCGCCGGAAACACCATATATTTT	CASSYTTAGAGNTIYF
TRBV28	.	.	TRBJ1-1	12	TGTGCCAGCAGTATACCGAGGGGGGGAGCTTTCTTT	CASSIPRGGAFF
TRBV5-1	TRBD1	.	TRBJ2-4	16	TGCGCCAGCAGACCGGACAGGGGGCGACTTTTGGACATTCAGTACTTC	CASRPDRGRLLDIQYF
TRBV29-1	.	.	TRBJ1-2	11	TGCAGCGTTGAAGAGACAGGTGGCTACACCTTC	CSVEETGGYTF
TRBV5-1	TRBD2	once	TRBJ2-1	14	TGCGCCAGCAGCTTGGCTCTAGCGGCAAATGAGCAGTTCTTC	CASSLALAANEQFF
TRBV6-6	.	.	TRBJ2-7	13	TGTGCCAGCAGGGCTGGGGGGTCCTACGAGCAGTACTTC	CASRAGGSYEQYF
TRBV14	.	.	TRBJ1-1	13	TGTGCCAGCAGCAAGACAGGCCGCACCCGGGCTTTCTTT	CASSKTGRTRAFF
TRBV5-1	TRBD1	.	TRBJ1-6	15	TGCGCCAGCAGCTTCGGACAGGGGGCTAATTCACCCCTCCACTTT	CASSFGQGANSPLHF
TRBV5-1	.	few	TRBJ2-5	12	TGCGCCAGCAGCTTGGCCGAGGAGACCCAGTACTTC	CASSLAEETQYF
TRBV20-1	.	.	TRBJ2-5	10	TGCAGTGCTAGTTCGGGGACCCAGTACTTC	CSASSGTQYF
TRBV28	.	.	TRBJ1-2	14	TGTGCCAGCAGTCCGGACAGCCTTCCCTATGGCTACACCTTC	CASSPDSLPYGYTF
TRBV30	TRBD2	few	TRBJ2-1	15	TGTGCCTGGAGTTCGGGGGGGATATCCTACAATGAGCAGTTCTTC	CAWSSGGISYNEQFF
TRBV27	.	few	TRBJ2-5	13	TGTGCCAGCAGTTTATTGAACTCGGAGACCCAGTACTTC	CASSLLNSETQYF
TRBV7-2	TRBD1	.	TRBJ2-7	15	TGTGCCAGCAGCTTAGCAGGACAGGGACACTACGAGCAGTACTTC	CASSLAGQGHYEQYF
TRBV28	.	few	TRBJ1-1	10	TGTGCCGCGGTACAGGGTGAAGCTTTCTTT	CAAVQGEAFF
TRBV28	TRBD1	.	TRBJ2-7	13	TGTGCCAGCGGGACAGTCCCCTTCTACGAGCAGTACTTC	CASGTVPFYEQYF
TRBV7-9	.	.	TRBJ2-1	15	TGTGCCAGCAGCCTGCCGGGGTTGAGGGACAATGAGCAGTTCTTC	CASSLPGLRDNEQFF